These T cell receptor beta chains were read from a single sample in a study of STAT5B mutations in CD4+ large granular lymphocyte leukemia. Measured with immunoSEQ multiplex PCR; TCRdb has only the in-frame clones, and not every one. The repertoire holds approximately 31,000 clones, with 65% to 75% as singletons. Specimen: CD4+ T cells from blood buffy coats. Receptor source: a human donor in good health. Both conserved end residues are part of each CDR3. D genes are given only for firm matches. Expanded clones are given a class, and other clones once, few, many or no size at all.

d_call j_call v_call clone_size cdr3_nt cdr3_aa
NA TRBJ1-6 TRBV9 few TGTGCCAGCAGCGCCGGTCCATTCGGGGGGCGATCACCCCTCCACTTT CASSAGPFGGRSPLHF
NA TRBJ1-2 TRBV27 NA TGTGCCAGCAGTTTAGGACCTAACTATGGCTACACCTTC CASSLGPNYGYTF
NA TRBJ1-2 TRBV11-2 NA TGTGCCAGCAGTCCAGGTCGGAACTATGGCTACACCTTC CASSPGRNYGYTF
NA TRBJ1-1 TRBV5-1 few TGCGCCAGCAGCTTGGAGCCAGGGGTGAAAACTGAAGCTTTCTTT CASSLEPGVKTEAFF
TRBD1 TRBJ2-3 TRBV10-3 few TGTGCCGCCATGGACAGGGGTAAGCAGGGAGGTGACGCAGATACGCAGTATTTT CAAMDRGKQGGDADTQYF
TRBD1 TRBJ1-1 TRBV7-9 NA TGTGCCAGCAGCCGATTAACAGGGGTAGGTCACACTGAAGCTTTCTTT CASSRLTGVGHTEAFF
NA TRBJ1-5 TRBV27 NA TGTGCCAGCAGTAAGGGTCATCAGCCCCAGCATTTT CASSKGHQPQHF
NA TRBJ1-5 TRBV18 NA TGTGCCAGCTCACCGACCGGGATTGGCGATCAGCCCCAGCATTTT CASSPTGIGDQPQHF
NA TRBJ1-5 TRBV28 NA TGTGCCAGCAGTTTAAGCGGGGGGTATCAGCCCCAGCATTTT CASSLSGGYQPQHF
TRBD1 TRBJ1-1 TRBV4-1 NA TGCGTCAGCAGCCAAGTCCAGGGGGCTAGGAACACTGAAGCTTTCTTT CVSSQVQGARNTEAFF
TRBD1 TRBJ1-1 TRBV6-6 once TGTGCCAGCAGTATGGACAGGGGGAACACTGAAGCTTTCTTT CASSMDRGNTEAFF
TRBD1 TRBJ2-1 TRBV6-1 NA TGTGCCAGCAGTCTCGGGACAGCCCTGCACAATGAGCAGTTCTTC CASSLGTALHNEQFF
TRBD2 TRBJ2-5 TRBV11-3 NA TGTGCCAGCAGCTTAACGACTAGCGGGGAGACCCAGTACTTC CASSLTTSGETQYF
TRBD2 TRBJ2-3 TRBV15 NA TGTGCCACCAGTAGTAGACTAGCGGGCACCACAGATACGCAGTATTTT CATSSRLAGTTDTQYF
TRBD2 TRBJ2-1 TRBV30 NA TGTGCCTGGACTAGCGGGGGCTACAATGAGCAGTTCTTC CAWTSGGYNEQFF
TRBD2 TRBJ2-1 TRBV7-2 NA TGTGCCAGCAGCTTTACTAGCGGGAGGGGCTATGAGCAGTTCTTC CASSFTSGRGYEQFF
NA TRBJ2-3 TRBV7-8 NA TGTGCCAGCAGCTTAGGCCCAGGGGGGGATATCACAGATACGCAGTATTTT CASSLGPGGDITDTQYF